This TCR beta chain is from a study of PD-1 blockade in classical Hodgkin lymphoma. Study-wide background: Patients were dosed intravenously with nivolumab at 3 mg/kg every 2 weeks.

Trimming took 5 bases from V and 5 from J, leaving 18 bases between them. The CDR3 has 15 amino acids. CDR1 and CDR2 (germline): MNHEY, SVGAGI. As to this clone: Its antigen is undetermined.

Overall study results and limits: As was reported, newly diagnosed patients showed lower baseline TCR diversity than healthy donors did.

Brentuximab vedotin exposure varied among the patients, all of whom had relapsed after autologous stem cell transplantation. Profiled with immunoSEQ multiplex PCR; TCRdb holds only in-frame clones, not every one. The table has nearly 100,000 clones, roughly 83% seen once. This sequence joins TRBV6-5 and TRBJ2-5, with D perhaps TRBD2 (5 bases). Specimen: peripheral blood mononuclear cells (PBMCs), collected at baseline. The TCR originated in a human donor with classical Hodgkin lymphoma. CDR3 nucleotide sequence: TGTGCCAGCAGTATCTCGATAGGGAGTGGGGAGACCCAGTACTTC. It codes for CASSISIGSGETQYF.